The present TCR beta chain was sequenced within a study of CD8 T cells in Susac syndrome. When the RNA was reverse transcribed, random hexamers were used with an input of about 0.45 to 1 ug. TCRdb passed the immunoSEQ multiplex PCR reads through MiXCR, listing each CDR3 protein once. The sample gives about 240,000 distinct CDR3 sequences, about 96% of which show up once; approximately 0.094% is in the top ten. With 2 bases removed from V and 2 bases from J, the gap between germline ends came to 13 bases. CDR3 length equals 15 residues. The sequenced sample consisted of CD4+ T cells from PBMCs. The chain recombines TRBV12-3 or TRBV12-4 with TRBJ2-7; the D gene could be TRBD1 or TRBD2 (5 bases each). The sequence was collected from a human donor with Susac syndrome. CDR3 residues: CASSLSGTYPYEQYF. As DNA, the CDR3 is TGTGCCAGCAGTTTATCCGGGACCTACCCCTACGAGCAGTACTTC.